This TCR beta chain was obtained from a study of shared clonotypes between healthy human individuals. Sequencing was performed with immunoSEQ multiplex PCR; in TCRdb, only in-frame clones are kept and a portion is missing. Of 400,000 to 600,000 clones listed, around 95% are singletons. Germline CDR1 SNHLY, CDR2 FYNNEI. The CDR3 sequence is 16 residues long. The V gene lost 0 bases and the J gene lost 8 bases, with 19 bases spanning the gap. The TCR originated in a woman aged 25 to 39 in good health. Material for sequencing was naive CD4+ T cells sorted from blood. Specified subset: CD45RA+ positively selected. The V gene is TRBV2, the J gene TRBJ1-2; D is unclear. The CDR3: CASSEASGPFRTGYTF. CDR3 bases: TGTGCCAGCAGTGAAGCATCGGGCCCATTCAGAACCGGCTACACCTTC.